This TCR beta chain was identified during a study of blood T cells in healthy people across ages. Whole-study findings and limits: Older individuals had lower TCR beta diversity per million T cells (the decline was roughly linear).

The V end lost 6 bases, the J end lost 1 base, and 7 bases lay between the germline ends. Germline CDR1 and CDR2: MRHNA and SNTAGT. There are 14 residues in the CDR3. Then a second PCR, running about 6 to 12 cycles, was carried out with a sample-barcoded 5' primer and a J-beta primer mix. Each CDR3 protein is one row after TCRdb ran MiXCR on the 5' RACE reads. The profile covers about 1,000,000 distinct CDR3 sequences, with 40% to 50% appearing a single time and under 20% taken by the ten largest. The table lists this clonotype with a count of one. The target antigen is unknown. The receptor was derived from a woman in her sixties in good health. The chain couples TRBV6-4 to TRBJ2-6; no clear D. The sample was blood. CDR3 loop: CASSDTSGANVLTF. For the CDR3, the DNA is TGTGCCAGCAGCGATACATCTGGGGCCAACGTCCTGACTTTC.